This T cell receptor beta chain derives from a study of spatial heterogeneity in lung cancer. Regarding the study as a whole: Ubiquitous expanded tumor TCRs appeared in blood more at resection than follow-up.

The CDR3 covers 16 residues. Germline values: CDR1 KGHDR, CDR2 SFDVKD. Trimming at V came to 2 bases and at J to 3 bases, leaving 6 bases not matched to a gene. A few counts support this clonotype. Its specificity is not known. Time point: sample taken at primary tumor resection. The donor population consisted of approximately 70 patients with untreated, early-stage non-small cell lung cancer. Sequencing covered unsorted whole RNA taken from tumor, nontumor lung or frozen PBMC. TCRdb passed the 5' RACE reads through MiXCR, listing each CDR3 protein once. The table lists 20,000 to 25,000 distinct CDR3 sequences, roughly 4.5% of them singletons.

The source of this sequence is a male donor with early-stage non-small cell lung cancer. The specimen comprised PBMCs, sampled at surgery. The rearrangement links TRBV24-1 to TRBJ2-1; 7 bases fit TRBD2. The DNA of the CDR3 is TGTGCCACCAGTGATTGGTTCGGGGGGAGCTACAATGAGCAGTTCTTC. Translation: CATSDWFGGSYNEQFF.